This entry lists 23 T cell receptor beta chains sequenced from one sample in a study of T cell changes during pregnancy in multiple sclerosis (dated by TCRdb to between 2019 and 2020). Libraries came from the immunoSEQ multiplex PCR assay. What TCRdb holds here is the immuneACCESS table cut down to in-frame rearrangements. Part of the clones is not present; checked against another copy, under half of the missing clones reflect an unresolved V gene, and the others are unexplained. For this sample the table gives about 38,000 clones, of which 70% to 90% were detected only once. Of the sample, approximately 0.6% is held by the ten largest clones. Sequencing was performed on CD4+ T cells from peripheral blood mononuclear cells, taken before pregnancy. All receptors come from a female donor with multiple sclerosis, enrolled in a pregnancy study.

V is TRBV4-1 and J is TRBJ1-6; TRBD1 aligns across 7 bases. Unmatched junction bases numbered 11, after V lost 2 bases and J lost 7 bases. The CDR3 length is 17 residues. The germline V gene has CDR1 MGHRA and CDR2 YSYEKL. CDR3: CASSQITGEEGNSPLHF. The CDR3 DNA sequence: TGCGCCAGCAGCCAAATTACAGGGGAGGAGGGGAATTCACCCCTCCACTTT.

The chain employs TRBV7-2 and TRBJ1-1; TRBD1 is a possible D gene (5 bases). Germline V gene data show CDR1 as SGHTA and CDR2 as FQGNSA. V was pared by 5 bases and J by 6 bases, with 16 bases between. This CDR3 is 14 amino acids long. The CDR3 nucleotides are TGTGCCAGCAGCCAAAATTCAGGGTACTCTGAAGCTTTCTTT. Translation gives CASSQNSGYSEAFF.

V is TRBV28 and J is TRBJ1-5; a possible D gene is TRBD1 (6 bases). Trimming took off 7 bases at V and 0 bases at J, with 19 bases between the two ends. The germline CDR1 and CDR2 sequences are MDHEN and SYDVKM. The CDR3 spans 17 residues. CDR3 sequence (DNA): TGTGCCAGCACACAGGGCGACAGGAGATATAGCAATCAGCCCCAGCATTTT. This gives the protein CASTQGDRRYSNQPQHF.

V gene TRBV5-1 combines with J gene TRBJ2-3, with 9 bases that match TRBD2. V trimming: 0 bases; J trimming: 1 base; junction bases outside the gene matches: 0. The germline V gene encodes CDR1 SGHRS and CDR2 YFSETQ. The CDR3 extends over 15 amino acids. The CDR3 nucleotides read TGCGCCAGCAGCTTGGAGCGGGGGGGCACAGATACGCAGTATTTT. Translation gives CASSLERGGTDTQYF.

The CDR3 region has the DNA TGTGCCAGCAGGCCGGGACATGAGAACAACTATGGCTACACCTTC. Amino acids: CASRPGHENNYGYTF. V usage is TRBV6-5 and J usage is TRBJ1-2; TRBD1 might be the D (6 bases). The V gene's germline CDR1 is MNHEY and CDR2 SVGAGI. Trimming removed 6 bases from V and 2 bases from J, with 16 bases in between. The CDR3 sequence is 15 residues long.

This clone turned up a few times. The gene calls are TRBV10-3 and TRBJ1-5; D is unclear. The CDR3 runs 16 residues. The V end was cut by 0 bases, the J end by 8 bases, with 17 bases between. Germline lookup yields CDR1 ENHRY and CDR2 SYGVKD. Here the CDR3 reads CAISESPRAALEPQHF. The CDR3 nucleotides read TGTGCCATCAGTGAGTCACCGAGGGCTGCCCTGGAGCCCCAGCATTTT.

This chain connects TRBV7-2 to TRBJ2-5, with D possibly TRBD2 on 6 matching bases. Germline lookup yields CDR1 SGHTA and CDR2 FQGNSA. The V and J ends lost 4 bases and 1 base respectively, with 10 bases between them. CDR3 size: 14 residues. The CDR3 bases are TGTGCCAGCAGCTATCCCGGGAGCCAAGAGACCCAGTACTTC. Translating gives CASSYPGSQETQYF.

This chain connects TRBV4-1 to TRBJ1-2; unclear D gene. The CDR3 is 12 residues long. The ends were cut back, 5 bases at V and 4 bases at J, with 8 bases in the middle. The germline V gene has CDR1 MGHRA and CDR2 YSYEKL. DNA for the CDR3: TGCGCCAGCAGCGGGTCGGGCTATGGCTACACCTTC. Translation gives CASSGSGYGYTF.

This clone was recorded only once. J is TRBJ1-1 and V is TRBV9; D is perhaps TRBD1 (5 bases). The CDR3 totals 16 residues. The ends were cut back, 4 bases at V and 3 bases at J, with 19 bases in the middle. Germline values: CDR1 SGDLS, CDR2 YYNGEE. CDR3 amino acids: CASSQVRGRGYTEAFF. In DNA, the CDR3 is TGTGCCAGCAGCCAAGTCCGGGGGAGGGGATACACTGAAGCTTTCTTT.

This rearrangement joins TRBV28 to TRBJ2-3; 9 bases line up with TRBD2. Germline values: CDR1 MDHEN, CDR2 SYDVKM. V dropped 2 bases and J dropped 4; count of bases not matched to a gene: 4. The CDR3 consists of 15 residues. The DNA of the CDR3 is TGTGCCAGCAGTTTAGTAGCGGGGGCAGCAGATACGCAGTATTTT. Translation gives CASSLVAGAADTQYF.

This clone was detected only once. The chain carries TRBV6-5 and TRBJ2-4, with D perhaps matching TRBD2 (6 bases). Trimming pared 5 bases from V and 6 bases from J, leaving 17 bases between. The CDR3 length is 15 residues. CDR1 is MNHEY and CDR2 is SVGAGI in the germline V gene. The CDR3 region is CASSPRGAYLNIQYF. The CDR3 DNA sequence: TGTGCCAGCAGTCCCCGCGGGGCTTACCTAAACATTCAGTACTTC.

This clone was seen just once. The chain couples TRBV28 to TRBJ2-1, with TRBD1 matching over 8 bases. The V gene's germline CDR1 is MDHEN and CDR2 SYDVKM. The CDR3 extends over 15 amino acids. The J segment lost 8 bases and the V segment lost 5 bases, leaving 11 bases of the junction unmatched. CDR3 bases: TGTGCCAGCAGTGCCCCGGGACAGGCTCTCTATGAGCAGTTCTTC. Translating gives CASSAPGQALYEQFF.

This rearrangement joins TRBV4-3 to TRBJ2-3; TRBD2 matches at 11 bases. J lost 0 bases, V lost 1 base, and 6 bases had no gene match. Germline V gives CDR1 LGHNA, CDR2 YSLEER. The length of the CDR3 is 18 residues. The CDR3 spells CASSQGLAGGTSTDTQYF. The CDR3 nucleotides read TGCGCCAGCAGCCAAGGCCTAGCGGGGGGCACTAGCACAGATACGCAGTATTTT.

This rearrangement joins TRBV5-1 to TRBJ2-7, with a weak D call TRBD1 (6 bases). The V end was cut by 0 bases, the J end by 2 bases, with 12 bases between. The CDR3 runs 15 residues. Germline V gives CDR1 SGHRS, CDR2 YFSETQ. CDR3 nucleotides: TGCGCCAGCAGCTTGGCCTCAGGGGTCACCTACGAGCAGTACTTC. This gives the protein CASSLASGVTYEQYF. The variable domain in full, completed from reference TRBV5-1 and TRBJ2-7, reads KAGVTQTPRYLIKTRGQQVTLSCSPISGHRSVSWYQQTPGQGLQFLFEYFSETQRNKGNFPGRFSGRQFSNSRSEMNVSTLELGDSALYLCASSLASGVTYEQYFGPGTRLTVT.

CDR3 residues: CASRKLGPLAQYTQYF. The CDR3 bases are TGTGCCAGCCGCAAACTCGGGCCCCTAGCACAGTATACGCAGTATTTT. This chain connects TRBV2 to TRBJ2-3; D may be TRBD2 (5 bases). Trimming stripped 8 bases from V and 7 bases from J, with 25 bases between. Germline V CDR1 and CDR2: SNHLY, FYNNEI. The CDR3 is made up of 16 amino acids.

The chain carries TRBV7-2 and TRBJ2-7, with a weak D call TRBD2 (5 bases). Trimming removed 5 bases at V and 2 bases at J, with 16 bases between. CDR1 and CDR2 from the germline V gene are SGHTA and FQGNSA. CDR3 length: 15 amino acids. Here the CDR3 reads CASSLRVGGAYEQYF. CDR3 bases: TGTGCCAGCAGCCTCAGAGTTGGAGGCGCCTACGAGCAGTACTTC.

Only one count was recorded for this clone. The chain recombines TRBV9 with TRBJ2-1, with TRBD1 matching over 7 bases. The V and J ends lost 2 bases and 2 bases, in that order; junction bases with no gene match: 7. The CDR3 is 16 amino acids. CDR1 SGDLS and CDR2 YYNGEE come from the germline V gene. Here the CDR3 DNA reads TGTGCCAGCAGCGTTACCGGGACAGAGACCTACAATGAGCAGTTCTTC. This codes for CASSVTGTETYNEQFF.

The CDR3: CASSLGLQETQYF. The CDR3 DNA reads TGTGCCAGCAGCTTAGGACTACAAGAGACCCAGTACTTC. The chain is built from TRBV11-2 and TRBJ2-5; D is perhaps TRBD2 (5 bases). V was shortened by 1 base and J by 2 bases, with 5 bases between the two germline ends. CDR3 size: 13 residues. Looked up from germline, CDR1 is SGHAT and CDR2 is FQNNGV.

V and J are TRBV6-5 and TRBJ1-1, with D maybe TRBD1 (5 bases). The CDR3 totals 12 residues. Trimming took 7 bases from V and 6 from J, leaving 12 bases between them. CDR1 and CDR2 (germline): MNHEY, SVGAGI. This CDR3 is CASMGGTAEAFF. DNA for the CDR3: TGTGCCAGCATGGGCGGGACCGCTGAAGCTTTCTTT.

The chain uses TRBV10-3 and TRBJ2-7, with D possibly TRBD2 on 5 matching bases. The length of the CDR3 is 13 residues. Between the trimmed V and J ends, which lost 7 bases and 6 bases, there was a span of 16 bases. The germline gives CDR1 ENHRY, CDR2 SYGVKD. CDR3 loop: CAITRTLGGEQYF. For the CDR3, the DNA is TGTGCCATCACTCGGACTCTTGGAGGCGAGCAGTACTTC.

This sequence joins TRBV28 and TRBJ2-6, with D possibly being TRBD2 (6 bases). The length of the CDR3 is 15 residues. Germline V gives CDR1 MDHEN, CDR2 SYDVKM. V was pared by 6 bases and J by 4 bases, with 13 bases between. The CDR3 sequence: CASSSPGDGANVLTF. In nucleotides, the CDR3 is TGTGCCAGCAGCTCCCCGGGGGACGGGGCCAACGTCCTGACTTTC.

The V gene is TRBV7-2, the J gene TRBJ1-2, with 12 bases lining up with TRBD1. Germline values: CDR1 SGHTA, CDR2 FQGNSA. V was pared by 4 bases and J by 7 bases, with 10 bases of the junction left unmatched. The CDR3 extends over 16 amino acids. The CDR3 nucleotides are TGTGCCAGCAGCTGGGTCCCGGGACAGGGGGCAGTTGGCTACACCTTC. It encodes CASSWVPGQGAVGYTF.

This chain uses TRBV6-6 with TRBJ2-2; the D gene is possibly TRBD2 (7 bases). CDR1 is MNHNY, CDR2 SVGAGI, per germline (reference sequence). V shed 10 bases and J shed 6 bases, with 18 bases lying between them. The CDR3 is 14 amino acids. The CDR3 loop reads CAILREGGAGELFF. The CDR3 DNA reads TGTGCCATCCTAAGAGAAGGGGGGGCCGGGGAGCTGTTTTTT.